Listed below are T cell receptor beta chains from one sample, sequenced in a study of T-cell reconstitution after alpha-beta-depleted transplantation in children. TCRdb recomputed calls from the PCR reads with MiXCR, one row per CDR3 protein. Of around 96,000 distinct CDR3 sequences listed, 12% were seen once; the top ten hold around 13%. The sample was PBMCs from the stem cell graft donor, taken from the stem cell graft. Source of these receptors: a human donor who donated a stem cell graft to a child with inherited bone marrow failure. Both conserved end residues are part of each CDR3. Fields, in order: V gene, clone size, J gene, D gene, CDR3 DNA, CDR3 protein. The D gene is left open where the match is weak. Rows may omit the clone size; those that give it use once, few, many or a size class.

V: TRBV7-3; size: -; J: TRBJ2-1; D: -; DNA: TGTGCCAGCAGCTTATCTAGGGATGTTGAGCAGTTCTTC; CDR3: CASSLSRDVEQFF
V: TRBV19; size: many; J: TRBJ1-2; D: TRBD1; DNA: TGTGCCAGTAGCCAATTCCCCGACAGGGTGAAGGACTATGGCTACACCTTC; CDR3: CASSQFPDRVKDYGYTF
V: TRBV28; size: many; J: TRBJ2-2; D: TRBD2; DNA: TGTGCCACCGCGGGGGGCGGGCAGAACACCGGGGAGCTGTTTTTT; CDR3: CATAGGGQNTGELFF
V: TRBV20-1; size: many; J: TRBJ2-5; D: TRBD1; DNA: TGCAGTGCTTACAGGGGAGAGACCCAGTACTTC; CDR3: CSAYRGETQYF
V: TRBV3-1; size: -; J: TRBJ2-5; D: TRBD2; DNA: TGTGCCACCAGCCTAGGGGGGCTAGCGGGTGAGACCCAGTACTTC; CDR3: CATSLGGLAGETQYF
V: TRBV2; size: few; J: TRBJ2-7; D: TRBD1; DNA: TGTGCCAGCAGAGCAACAGGGGACAGCTCCTACGAGCAGTACTTC; CDR3: CASRATGDSSYEQYF
V: TRBV7-8; size: many; J: TRBJ2-7; D: TRBD2; DNA: TGTGCCAGCAGCTTAGGACTAGCGGGAGTCCACGAGCAGTACTTC; CDR3: CASSLGLAGVHEQYF
V: TRBV7-9; size: many; J: TRBJ2-7; D: -; DNA: TGTGCCAGCAGCACCTGGGTGGGAGACACTGACGAGCAGTACTTC; CDR3: CASSTWVGDTDEQYF
V: TRBV18; size: many; J: TRBJ1-2; D: TRBD1; DNA: TGTGCCAGCTCACCTACGGGACAGGGACGCTACACCTTC; CDR3: CASSPTGQGRYTF
V: TRBV29-1; size: many; J: TRBJ2-6; D: TRBD1; DNA: TGCAGCGTACAGGGGGATTCTGGGGCCAACGTCCTGACTTTC; CDR3: CSVQGDSGANVLTF
V: TRBV5-1; size: -; J: TRBJ2-5; D: -; DNA: TGCGCCAGCACCGGACAGACGACATACCAAGAGACCCAGTACTTC; CDR3: CASTGQTTYQETQYF
V: TRBV7-2; size: many; J: TRBJ1-2; D: -; DNA: TGTGCCAGCAGCTTAGCTTTATATGGCTACACCTTC; CDR3: CASSLALYGYTF
V: TRBV5-6; size: many; J: TRBJ2-5; D: -; DNA: TGTGCCAGCAGCTTGGCCCCCCAAGAGACCCAGTACTTC; CDR3: CASSLAPQETQYF
V: TRBV11-2; size: many; J: TRBJ2-7; D: TRBD2; DNA: TGTGCCAGCAGCTTCTCGACTAGCGGGGGTTACGAGCAGTACTTC; CDR3: CASSFSTSGGYEQYF
V: TRBV5-1; size: -; J: TRBJ2-2; D: -; DNA: TGCGCCAGCAGGCTAACAGGCTACACCGGGGAGCTGTTTTTT; CDR3: CASRLTGYTGELFF
V: TRBV10-2; size: few; J: TRBJ2-7; D: -; DNA: TGCGCCAGTTCCGAGGGGAGCTCCTACGAGCAGTACTTC; CDR3: CASSEGSSYEQYF
V: TRBV4-2; size: many; J: TRBJ2-1; D: -; DNA: TGTGCCAGCAGCCAGGACACCGGCAGGCAGTTCTTC; CDR3: CASSQDTGRQFF
V: TRBV7-2; size: many; J: TRBJ2-1; D: TRBD2; DNA: TGTGCCAGCAGCTTTAACGGCGGGAGCTCCTACAATGAGCAGTTCTTC; CDR3: CASSFNGGSSYNEQFF
V: TRBV7-9; size: many; J: TRBJ1-2; D: -; DNA: TGTGCCAGCAGCCTTATTCTCCCTCAGGGAAGCAATGGCTACACCTTC; CDR3: CASSLILPQGSNGYTF
V: TRBV7-2; size: many; J: TRBJ2-3; D: -; DNA: TGTGCCAGCAGCGCCGCTAGCACAGATACGCAGTATTTT; CDR3: CASSAASTDTQYF
V: TRBV12-3/TRBV12-4; size: many; J: TRBJ2-2; D: -; DNA: TGTGCCAGCAATCCCACGGTTACCGGGGAGCTGTTTTTT; CDR3: CASNPTVTGELFF
V: TRBV12-3/TRBV12-4; size: many; J: TRBJ1-3; D: TRBD1; DNA: TGTGCCAGCTTCTCCGGGACAGCCTCTGGAAACACCATATATTTT; CDR3: CASFSGTASGNTIYF
V: TRBV7-2; size: few; J: TRBJ1-1; D: -; DNA: TGTGCCAGCAGCTCCGCTATAGACACTGAAGCTTTCTTT; CDR3: CASSSAIDTEAFF
V: TRBV20-1; size: many; J: TRBJ1-5; D: -; DNA: TGCAGTGCTAGAGATCACGGGGGCGCAAGGAATCAGCCCCAGCATTTT; CDR3: CSARDHGGARNQPQHF
V: TRBV5-1; size: many; J: TRBJ2-1; D: TRBD2; DNA: TGCGCCAGCAGCCCGGGGGGGGGCAACAATGAGCAGTTCTTC; CDR3: CASSPGGGNNEQFF